A single sample gave rise to the 20 T cell receptor beta chains below, sequenced in a study of Ad26.COV2.S vaccination and SARS-CoV-2 variants. Treatment denoted: roughly 19 received Ad26.COV2.S at low or high dose, single or two shots; about 5 received placebo; per-sample allocation not given. The investigators took samples on day 63 after the first vaccine or placebo injection. Repertoires were generated with immunoSEQ multiplex PCR, while TCRdb's copy carries only in-frame clones and drops some. The sample consists of some 520,000 clones, around nine tenths of them appearing once. Here the sequenced sample was peripheral blood, taken in a trial of Ad26.COV2.S vaccine versus placebo. These receptors were taken from a person between 18 and 59 years old who received the Ad26.COV2.S COVID-19 vaccine or a placebo.

The J gene is TRBJ2-3, the V gene TRBV28, with 9 positions matching TRBD1. The CDR3 loop spans 15 amino acids. The J segment lost 3 bases and the V segment lost 5 bases, leaving 6 bases of the junction unmatched. In germline, CDR1 is MDHEN, CDR2 SYDVKM. The CDR3 nucleotides are TGTGCCAGCAGTCAAACAGGGGGCTTTACAGATACGCAGTATTTT. This translates into CASSQTGGFTDTQYF.

The V gene is TRBV19, the J gene TRBJ2-5, with D uncertain. With 1 base removed from V and 5 bases from J, the gap between germline ends came to 14 bases. There are 15 residues in the CDR3. Germline V gene lookup returns CDR1 LNHDA and CDR2 SQIVND (reference sequence). CDR3 bases: TGTGCCAGTAGTATAGGGCCGTCCGGACGGGAGACCCAGTACTTC. This gives the protein CASSIGPSGRETQYF.

This chain uses TRBV5-4 with TRBJ1-1; D is perhaps TRBD1 (6 bases). CDR1 SGHNT and CDR2 YYREEE come from the germline V gene (reference sequence). The CDR3 totals 15 residues. V lost 4 bases, J lost 6 bases, and 19 bases lay in between. CDR3 coding DNA: TGTGCCAGCAGCGGGGGGGTTACAGGGCGCGCTGAAGCTTTCTTT. Translated: CASSGGVTGRAEAFF.

The V and J genes are TRBV11-3 and TRBJ2-3; no reliable D call. The CDR3 covers 15 residues. The germline V gene has CDR1 SGHNT and CDR2 YENEEA. Trimming took off 1 base at V and 0 bases at J, with 8 bases between the two ends. CDR3 sequence (DNA): TGTGCCAGCAGCTTAGGACAACTTAGCACAGATACGCAGTATTTT. Protein product: CASSLGQLSTDTQYF.

This chain links TRBV27 with TRBJ1-1; the D is unclear. This CDR3 has 14 amino acids. CDR1 is MNHEY and CDR2 is SMNVEV in the germline V gene (reference sequence). The germline V and J ends were trimmed by 8 bases and 1 base, with 14 bases remaining between them. The CDR3 sequence: CASLNLAGNTEAFF. Written as DNA, the CDR3 is TGTGCCAGCCTAAACTTGGCAGGGAACACTGAAGCTTTCTTT.

The chain employs TRBV15 and TRBJ2-1; TRBD2 aligns across 11 bases. With 5 bases clipped from V and 6 bases from J, the junction kept 12 bases outside the gene matches. The V gene's germline CDR1 is LNHNV and CDR2 YYDKDF (reference sequence). CDR3 size: 17 residues. The CDR3 DNA follows: TGTGCCACCAGCGGGGGGGAACTAGCGGGAGTTGTCAATGAGCAGTTCTTC. It specifies CATSGGELAGVVNEQFF. Full variable domain (rest looked up from reference TRBV15 and TRBJ2-1): DAMVIQNPRYQVTQFGKPVTLSCSQTLNHNVMYWYQQKSSQAPKLLFHYYDKDFNNEADTPDNFQSRRPNTSFCFLDIRSPGLGDTAMYLCATSGGELAGVVNEQFFGPGTRLTVL.

V usage is TRBV11-3 and J usage is TRBJ2-2; D perhaps matches TRBD2 (6 bases). The CDR3 covers 16 residues. From germline, CDR1 is SGHNT and CDR2 YENEEA. The CDR3 reads CASGGGADANTGELFF. DNA for the CDR3: TGTGCAAGTGGGGGAGGAGCGGACGCGAACACCGGGGAGCTGTTTTTT.

The chain links TRBV30 to TRBJ1-2; 10 bases are shared with TRBD1. This CDR3 has 12 amino acids. Germline lookup yields CDR1 GTSNPN and CDR2 SVGIG (reference sequence). The ends lost 5 bases at V and 4 bases at J; junction bases unmatched: 1. The CDR3 nucleotides are TGTGCCTGGGGGGACAGGGGCTATGGCTACACCTTC. Its translation: CAWGDRGYGYTF.

The gene calls are TRBV5-4 and TRBJ2-6, with D possibly TRBD1 on 6 matching bases. Germline CDR1 and CDR2: SGHNT and YYREEE (reference sequence). The V gene lost 4 bases and the J gene lost 4 bases, with 21 bases spanning the gap. The CDR3 runs to 18 residues. CDR3 region: CASSPSPRGRRGANVLTF. The DNA of the CDR3 is TGTGCCAGCAGCCCCAGTCCCAGGGGAAGAAGGGGGGCCAACGTCCTGACTTTC.

The V gene is TRBV7-9, the J gene TRBJ2-7; 8 bases fit TRBD1. The germline V gene encodes CDR1 SEHNR and CDR2 FQNEAQ (reference sequence). Trimming took 5 bases from V and 4 from J; bases not matched to a gene: 19. This CDR3 contains 18 residues. Here the CDR3 DNA reads TGTGCCAGCAGCCCCCCTCCCCGGGACAGGCGAAAACGTTACGAGCAGTACTTC. Its protein product is CASSPPPRDRRKRYEQYF.

The chain joins TRBV28 to TRBJ2-2; 7 bases match TRBD2. The CDR3 runs 15 residues. The V segment lost 7 bases and the J segment 6 bases; nucleotides outside the gene matches: 11. Germline V CDR1 and CDR2: MDHEN, SYDVKM. In DNA form, the CDR3 reads TGTGCCAGCACCTTTTCTGCGGGAGTGCCCGGGGAGCTGTTTTTT. It yields the protein CASTFSAGVPGELFF.

This clone has more than one count but fewer than ten. This chain links TRBV10-3 with TRBJ2-7; TRBD1 agrees at 8 bases. The CDR3 sequence is 14 residues long. Trimming at V came to 3 bases and at J to 4 bases, leaving 5 bases not matched to a gene. In germline, CDR1 is ENHRY, CDR2 SYGVKD. This chain's CDR3 is CAISEPGQAYEQYF. The CDR3 coding sequence is TGTGCCATCAGTGAACCGGGACAGGCTTACGAGCAGTACTTC.

This clone was recorded only once. The chain has TRBV2 and TRBJ2-2; D unclear. Trimming stripped 7 bases from V and 2 bases from J, with 8 bases between. The length of the CDR3 is 13 residues. Germline CDR1 and CDR2: SNHLY and FYNNEI. CDR3 bases: TGTGCCAGCAAAATGACAAACACCGGGGAGCTGTTTTTT. Translated: CASKMTNTGELFF.

The CDR3 region has the DNA TGTGCCAGCAACGAACAGGGGGCAACGGAAACTGAAGCTTTCTTT. Translated, it gives CASNEQGATETEAFF. The chain employs TRBV2 and TRBJ1-1; 9 positions match TRBD1. With 7 bases clipped from V and 5 bases from J, the junction kept 11 bases outside the gene matches. The CDR3 has 15 residues. From germline, CDR1 is SNHLY and CDR2 FYNNEI.

The V gene is TRBV11-2, the J gene TRBJ1-3; possibly TRBD1 for D (6 bases). Trimming took off 8 bases at V and 0 bases at J, with 14 bases between the two ends. Germline CDR1 and CDR2: SGHAT and FQNNGV. The CDR3 length is 15 residues. Here the CDR3 reads CASSTGAHSGNTIYF. The CDR3 nucleotides are TGTGCCAGCTCGACGGGGGCACACTCTGGAAACACCATATATTTT.

This chain's CDR3 is CASSLASGVFNSPLHF. CDR3 coding DNA: TGTGCCAGCAGCTTAGCTAGCGGGGTATTCAATTCACCCCTCCACTTT. The chain recombines TRBV7-9 with TRBJ1-6; D remains ambiguous. There are 16 residues in the CDR3. Germline V gene data show CDR1 as SEHNR and CDR2 as FQNEAQ (reference sequence). Trimming pared 0 bases from V and 7 bases from J, leaving 13 bases between.

V gene TRBV29-1 combines with J gene TRBJ2-5; D possibly corresponds to TRBD1 (6 bases). This CDR3 has 13 residues. CDR1 is SQVTM and CDR2 is ANQGSEA in the germline V gene. V gave up 4 bases and J gave up 5 bases, with 14 bases separating them. The CDR3 DNA is TGCAGCGTTGGTTCAGGGGCTCTGGAGACCCAGTACTTC. Translating it yields CSVGSGALETQYF.

V gene TRBV28 combines with J gene TRBJ2-3; no clear D gene. The CDR3 runs 12 residues. Trimming took off 4 bases at V and 3 bases at J, with 5 bases between the two ends. CDR1 is MDHEN and CDR2 is SYDVKM in the germline V gene. The CDR3 bases are TGTGCCAGCAGTTACCAGACAGATACGCAGTATTTT. As protein: CASSYQTDTQYF.

The chain combines TRBV28 with TRBJ2-5, with 8 bases matching TRBD1. The CDR3 sequence is 15 residues long. The J segment lost 5 bases and the V segment lost 5 bases, leaving 10 bases of the junction unmatched. The germline CDR1 and CDR2 sequences are MDHEN and SYDVKM. The CDR3 spells CASSLTRTGWETQYF. The CDR3 DNA follows: TGTGCCAGCAGTCTAACCCGGACAGGGTGGGAGACCCAGTACTTC.

The V call is TRBV5-1, the J call TRBJ1-2; possibly TRBD1 for D (5 bases). CDR3 length: 14 amino acids. Germline CDR1 reads SGHRS; CDR2 reads YFSETQ. V dropped 0 bases and J dropped 8 bases, with 14 bases sitting between them. The CDR3 here is CASSLAEGRGGYTF. CDR3 nucleotide sequence: TGCGCCAGCAGCTTGGCCGAGGGGAGGGGAGGCTACACCTTC.